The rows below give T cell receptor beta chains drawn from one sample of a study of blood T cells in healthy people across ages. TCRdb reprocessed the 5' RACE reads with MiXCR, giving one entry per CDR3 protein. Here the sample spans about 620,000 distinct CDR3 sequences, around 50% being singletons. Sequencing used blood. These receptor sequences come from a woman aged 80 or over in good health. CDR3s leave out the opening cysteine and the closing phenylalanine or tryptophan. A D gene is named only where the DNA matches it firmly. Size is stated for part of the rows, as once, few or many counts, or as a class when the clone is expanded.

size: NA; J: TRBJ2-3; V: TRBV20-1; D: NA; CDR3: SARDLDHSTDTQY
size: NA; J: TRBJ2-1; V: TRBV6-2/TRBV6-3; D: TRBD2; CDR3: ASSLAGGPKRQF
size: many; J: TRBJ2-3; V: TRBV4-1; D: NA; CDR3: ASSQDPGRRDTQY
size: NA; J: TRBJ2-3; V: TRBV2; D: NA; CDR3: ASFGSADTQY
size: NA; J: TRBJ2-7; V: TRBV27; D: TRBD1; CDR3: ASSLSIRDRPSVNYEQY
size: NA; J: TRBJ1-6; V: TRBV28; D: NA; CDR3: AIRDAYNSPLH
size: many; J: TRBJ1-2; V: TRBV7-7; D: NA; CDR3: ASRSGRRGPNYGYT
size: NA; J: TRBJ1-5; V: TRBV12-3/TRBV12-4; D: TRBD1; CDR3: ASSDGTGGPQPQH
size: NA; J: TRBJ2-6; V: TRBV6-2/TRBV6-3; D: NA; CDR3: ASSYSVPANVLT
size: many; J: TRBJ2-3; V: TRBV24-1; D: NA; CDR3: ATSDLGQGSADTQY
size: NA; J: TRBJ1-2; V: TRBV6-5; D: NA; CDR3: ASTLRAELNYGYT
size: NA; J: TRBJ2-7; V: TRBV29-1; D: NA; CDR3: SVEKGSSSYEQY
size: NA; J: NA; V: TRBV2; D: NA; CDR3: ASSELRPQETQY
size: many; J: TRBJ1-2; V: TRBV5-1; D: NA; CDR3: ASSPTTNYGYT
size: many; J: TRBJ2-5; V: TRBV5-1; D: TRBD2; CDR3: ASSFGTSGRETQY
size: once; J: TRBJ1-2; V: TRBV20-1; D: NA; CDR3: SRGQGGYGYT
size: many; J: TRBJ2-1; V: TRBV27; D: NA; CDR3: ASSLSGRSGNEQF
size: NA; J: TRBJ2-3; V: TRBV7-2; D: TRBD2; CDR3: ASGSTSGGALDTQY
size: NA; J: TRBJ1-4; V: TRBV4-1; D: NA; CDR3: ASSQTNYEKLF
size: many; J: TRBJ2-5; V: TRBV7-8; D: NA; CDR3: ASSPRTNGETQY
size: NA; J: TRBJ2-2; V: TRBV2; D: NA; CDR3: ASHRDTGELF
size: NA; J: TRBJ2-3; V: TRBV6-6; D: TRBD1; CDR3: ASWGDRVGDTQY
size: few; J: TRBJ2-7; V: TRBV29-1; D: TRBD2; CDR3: SGYSGDEQY
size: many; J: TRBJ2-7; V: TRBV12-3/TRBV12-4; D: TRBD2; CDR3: ASSNGLASSYEQY
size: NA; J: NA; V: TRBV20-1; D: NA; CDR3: SARELVATSYNEQY
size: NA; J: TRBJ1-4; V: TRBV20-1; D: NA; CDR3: SATTGSEKLF
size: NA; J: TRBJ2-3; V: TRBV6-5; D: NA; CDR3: AGSYSLTDTQY
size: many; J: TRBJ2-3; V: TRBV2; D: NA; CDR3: ASSGEQGPYPDTQY
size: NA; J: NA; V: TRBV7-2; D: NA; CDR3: ASQGQGSYNEQY
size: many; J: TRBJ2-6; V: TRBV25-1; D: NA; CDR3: ASSWTASGANVLT
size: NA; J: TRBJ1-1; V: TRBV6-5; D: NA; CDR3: ASSPLGPANTEAF
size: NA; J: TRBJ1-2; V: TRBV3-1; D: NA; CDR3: ASSLGQGSVYT
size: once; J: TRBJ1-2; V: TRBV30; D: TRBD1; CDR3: AWRASGTGGAYGYT
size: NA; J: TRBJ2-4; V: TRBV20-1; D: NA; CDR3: SARQGGNIQY
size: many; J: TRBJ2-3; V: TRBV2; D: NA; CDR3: ASSYRVEADTQY
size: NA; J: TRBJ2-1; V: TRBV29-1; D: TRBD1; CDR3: SVRTTGGSDNEQF
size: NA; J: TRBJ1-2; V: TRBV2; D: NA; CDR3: ASKEASYGYT
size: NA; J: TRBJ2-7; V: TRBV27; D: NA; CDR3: ASSFFSKQYEQY
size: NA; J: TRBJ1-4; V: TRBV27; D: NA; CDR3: ASMDRANEKLF
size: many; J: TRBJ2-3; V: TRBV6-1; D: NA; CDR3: ASSRGLSTDTQY
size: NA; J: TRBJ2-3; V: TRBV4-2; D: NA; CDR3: ASSPSATGSGDTQY
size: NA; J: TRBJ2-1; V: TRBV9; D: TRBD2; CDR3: ASSPRLLAGGLNEQF
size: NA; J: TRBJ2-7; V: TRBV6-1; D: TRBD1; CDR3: ASSDIPGQSYEQY
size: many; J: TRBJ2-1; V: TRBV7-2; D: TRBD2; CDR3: ASSLTSGSVNEQF
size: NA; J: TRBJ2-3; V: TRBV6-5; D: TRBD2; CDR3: ASSYSMAGGLTDTQY
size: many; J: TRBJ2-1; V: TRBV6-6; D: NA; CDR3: AAKGNNEQF
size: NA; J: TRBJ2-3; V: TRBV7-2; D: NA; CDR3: ASKGQSGTDTQY
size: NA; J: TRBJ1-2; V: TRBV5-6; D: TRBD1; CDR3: ASSLGQGGLYGYT
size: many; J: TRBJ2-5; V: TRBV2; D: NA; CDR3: ASSPLLGGQETQY
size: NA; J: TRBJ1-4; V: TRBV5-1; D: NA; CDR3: ASSLAGRGSYEKLF
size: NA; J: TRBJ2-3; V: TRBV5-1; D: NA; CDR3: ASSLQSAPDTQY
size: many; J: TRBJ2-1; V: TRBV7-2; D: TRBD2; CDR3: ASSSRGGGHNEQF
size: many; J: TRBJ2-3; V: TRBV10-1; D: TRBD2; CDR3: ASSEGLAGMAGTQY
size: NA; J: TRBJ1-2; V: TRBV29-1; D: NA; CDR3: SVDSEGYGYT
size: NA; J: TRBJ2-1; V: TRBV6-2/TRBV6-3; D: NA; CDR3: ASSKTGRSNNEQF